This TCR beta chain is drawn from a study of OX40 agonist ivuxolimab in advanced cancers. The overall study: A diagnosis of hepatocellular carcinoma, melanoma, renal cell or head and neck cancer was present in dose-escalation patients. General study findings and limits: At doses 0.1 to 3.0 mg/kg, CD4+ and CD8+ clones expanded. Partial responders receiving 0.1-3.0 mg/kg showed among the lowest clonal expansion.

Collection of blood occurred at baseline, at cycle 4 day 1, and at cycle 7 day 1. The sample holds one count of this clone. The target antigen is unknown. Here immunoSEQ multiplex PCR was the method, and the copy in TCRdb shows in-frame clones only, minus some. This sample yields approximately 52,000 clones, of which around 85% are seen a single time; about 12% belongs to the top ten. Germline CDR1 reads PRHDT; CDR2 reads FYEKMQ (reference sequence). V lost 0 bases to trimming and J lost 2 bases, with 7 bases between them. This CDR3 has 14 residues. The source is an adult with an advanced solid tumor such as melanoma, head and neck, liver or kidney cancer. The sequenced sample was CD4+ or CD8+ T cells sorted from blood, obtained in a trial of the OX40 agonist ivuxolimab. This chain connects TRBV13 to TRBJ1-2; D is undetermined. CDR3 in amino acids: CASSLGSSNYGYTF. CDR3 nucleotides: TGTGCCAGCAGCTTAGGCTCGTCCAACTATGGCTACACCTTC. Full variable domain (rest looked up from reference TRBV13 and TRBJ1-2): AAGVIQSPRHLIKEKRETATLKCYPIPRHDTVYWYQQGPGQDPQFLISFYEKMQSDKGSIPDRFSAQQFSDYHSELNMSSLELGDSALYFCASSLGSSNYGYTFGSGTRLTVV.